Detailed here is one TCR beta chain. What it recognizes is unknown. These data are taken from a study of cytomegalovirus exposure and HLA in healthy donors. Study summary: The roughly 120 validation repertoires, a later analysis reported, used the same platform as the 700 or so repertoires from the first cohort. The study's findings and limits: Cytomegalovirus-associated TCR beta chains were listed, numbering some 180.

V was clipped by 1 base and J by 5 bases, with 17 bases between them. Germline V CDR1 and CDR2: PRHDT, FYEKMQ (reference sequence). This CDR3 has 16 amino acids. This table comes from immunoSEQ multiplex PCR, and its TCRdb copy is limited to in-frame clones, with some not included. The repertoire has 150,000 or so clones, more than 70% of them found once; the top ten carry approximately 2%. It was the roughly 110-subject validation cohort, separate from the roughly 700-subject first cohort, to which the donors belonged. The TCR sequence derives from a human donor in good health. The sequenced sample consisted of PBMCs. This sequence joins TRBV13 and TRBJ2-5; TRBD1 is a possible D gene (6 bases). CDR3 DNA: TGTGCCAGCAGCTTAGTATCCAGGGGCCAAGGGGAGACCCAGTACTTC. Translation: CASSLVSRGQGETQYF.